This T cell receptor beta chain originates from a study of metastatic and nonmetastatic thyroid tumors. Overall study: Repertoires of blood and of tissue (tumor or nodule) from malignant and benign thyroid patients were compared. Study conclusions and caveats: It was reportedly found that TCR beta diversity was significantly higher in malignant thyroid tumors than in benign nodules, a difference seen in both blood and tumor samples.

All patients were treatment-naive before thyroid surgery. The CDR3 sequence is 13 residues long. The germline gives CDR1 DFQATT, CDR2 SNEGSKA (reference sequence). The germline V and J ends were trimmed by 5 bases and 7 bases, with 12 bases remaining between them. Authors' methods: Built for papillary thyroid cancer, a distant-metastasis classifier drew on CDR3 differences across clinicopathological groups. MiXCR re-clonotyped the PCR reads for TCRdb. V and J calls and clone size were set by TCRdb, not the authors. The sample shows around 64,000 clones, about 3.8% of them seen only once. Details on this clone: The antigen remains undetermined.

Sequencing input: blood. The J gene is TRBJ1-6, the V gene TRBV20-1; D is unresolved. The sequence derives from a female donor with papillary thyroid cancer or a benign thyroid nodule (not recorded which). Some clones in this sample may be carry-over from other donors' samples. CDR3 region: CSADTWANSPLHF. The CDR3 DNA sequence: TGCAGTGCTGATACATGGGCGAATTCACCCCTCCACTTT.